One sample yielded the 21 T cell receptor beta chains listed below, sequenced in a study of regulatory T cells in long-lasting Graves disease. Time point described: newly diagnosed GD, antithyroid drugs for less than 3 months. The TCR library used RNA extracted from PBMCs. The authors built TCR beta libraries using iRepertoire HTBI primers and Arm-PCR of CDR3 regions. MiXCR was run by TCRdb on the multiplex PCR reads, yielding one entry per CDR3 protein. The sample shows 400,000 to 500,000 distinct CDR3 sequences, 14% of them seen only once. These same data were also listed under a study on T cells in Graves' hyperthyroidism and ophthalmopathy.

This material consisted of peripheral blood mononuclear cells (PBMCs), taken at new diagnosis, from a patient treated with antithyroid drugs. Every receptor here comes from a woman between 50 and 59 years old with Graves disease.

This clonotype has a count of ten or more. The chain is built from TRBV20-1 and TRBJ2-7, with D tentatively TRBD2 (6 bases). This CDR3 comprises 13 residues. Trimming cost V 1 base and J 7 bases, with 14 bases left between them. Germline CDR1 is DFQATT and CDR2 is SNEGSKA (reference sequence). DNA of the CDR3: TGCAGTGCTAGAGCGTTGGGGGGTATTGAGCAGTACTTC. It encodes CSARALGGIEQYF.

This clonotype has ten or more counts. The CDR3 protein is CAISETSYSSGNTYEQYF. Written as DNA, the CDR3 is TGTGCCATCAGTGAGACTTCGTACTCTAGCGGGAATACCTACGAGCAGTACTTC. The rearrangement uses TRBV10-3 and TRBJ2-7, with TRBD2 identical over 9 bases. V lost 2 bases, J lost 2 bases, and 13 bases stayed unmatched. The CDR3 extends over 18 amino acids. Germline lookup yields CDR1 ENHRY and CDR2 SYGVKD.

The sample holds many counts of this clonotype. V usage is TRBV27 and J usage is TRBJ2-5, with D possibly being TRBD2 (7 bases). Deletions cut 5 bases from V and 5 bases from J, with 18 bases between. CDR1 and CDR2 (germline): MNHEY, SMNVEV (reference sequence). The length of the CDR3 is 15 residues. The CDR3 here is CASSLAPGGRETQYF. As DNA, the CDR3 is TGTGCCAGCAGTCTCGCTCCGGGGGGCCGGGAGACCCAGTACTTC.

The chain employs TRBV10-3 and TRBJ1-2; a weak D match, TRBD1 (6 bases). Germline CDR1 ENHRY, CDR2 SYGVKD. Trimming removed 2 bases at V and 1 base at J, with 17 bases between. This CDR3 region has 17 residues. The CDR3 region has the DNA TGTGCCATCAGTGAGACAGGACAGACCTTAAATAACTATGGCTACACCTTC. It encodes CAISETGQTLNNYGYTF.

CDR3 loop: CASSPVAGAHQPQHF. The CDR3 DNA follows: TGTGCCAGCAGTCCCGTCGCCGGGGCCCATCAGCCCCAGCATTTT. The rearrangement uses TRBV12-3 or TRBV12-4 and TRBJ1-5; D perhaps matches TRBD1 (5 bases). This CDR3 is 15 amino acids long. Trimming pared 5 bases from V and 5 bases from J, leaving 16 bases between.

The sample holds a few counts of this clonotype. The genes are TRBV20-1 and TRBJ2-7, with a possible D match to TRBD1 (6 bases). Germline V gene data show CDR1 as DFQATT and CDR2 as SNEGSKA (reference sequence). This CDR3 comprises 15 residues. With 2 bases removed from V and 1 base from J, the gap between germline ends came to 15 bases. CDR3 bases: TGCAGTGCTAGAACCGCCAGGACAGATTCCTACGAGCAGTACTTC. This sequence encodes CSARTARTDSYEQYF.

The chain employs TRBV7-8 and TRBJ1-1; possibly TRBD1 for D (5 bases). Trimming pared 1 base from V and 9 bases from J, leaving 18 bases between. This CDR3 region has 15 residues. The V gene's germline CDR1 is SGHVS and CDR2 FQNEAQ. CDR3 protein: CASSLVREATAKAFF. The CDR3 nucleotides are TGTGCCAGCAGCTTAGTTAGGGAGGCGACAGCGAAAGCTTTCTTT.

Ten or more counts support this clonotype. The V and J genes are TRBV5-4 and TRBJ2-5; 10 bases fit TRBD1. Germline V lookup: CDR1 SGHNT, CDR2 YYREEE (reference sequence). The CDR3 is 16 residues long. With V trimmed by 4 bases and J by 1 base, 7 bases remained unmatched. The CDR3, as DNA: TGTGCCAGCAGCGGACCGGGACAGGGGTTCCAAGAGACCCAGTACTTC. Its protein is CASSGPGQGFQETQYF.

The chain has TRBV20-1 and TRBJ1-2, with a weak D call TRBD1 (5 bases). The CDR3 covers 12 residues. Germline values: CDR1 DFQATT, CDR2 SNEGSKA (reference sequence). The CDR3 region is CRTRDLNYGYTF. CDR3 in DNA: TGCAGGACCCGGGACCTTAACTATGGCTACACCTTC.

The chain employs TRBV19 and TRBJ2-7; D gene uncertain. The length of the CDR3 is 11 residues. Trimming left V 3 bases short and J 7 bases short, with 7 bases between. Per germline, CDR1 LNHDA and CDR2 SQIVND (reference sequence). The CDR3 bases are TGTGCCAGTAGTATCGGGCTGGAGCAGTACTTC. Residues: CASSIGLEQYF.

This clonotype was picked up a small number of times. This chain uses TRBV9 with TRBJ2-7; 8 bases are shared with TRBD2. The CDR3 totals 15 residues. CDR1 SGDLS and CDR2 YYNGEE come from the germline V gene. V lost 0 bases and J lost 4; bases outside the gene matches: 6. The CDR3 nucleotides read TGTGCCAGCAGCGTAGGCGGGGGGCAAGCTTACGAGCAGTACTTC. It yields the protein CASSVGGGQAYEQYF. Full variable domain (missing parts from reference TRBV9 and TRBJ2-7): DSGVTQTPKHLITATGQRVTLRCSPRSGDLSVYWYQQSLDQGLQFLIQYYNGEERAKGNILERFSAQQFPDLHSELNLSSLELGDSALYFCASSVGGGQAYEQYFGPGTRLTVT.

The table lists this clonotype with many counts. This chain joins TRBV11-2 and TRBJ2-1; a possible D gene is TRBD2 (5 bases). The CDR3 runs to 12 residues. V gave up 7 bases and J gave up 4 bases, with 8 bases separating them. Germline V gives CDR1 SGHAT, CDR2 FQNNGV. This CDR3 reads CASTLAYNEQFF. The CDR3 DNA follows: TGTGCCAGCACTCTAGCTTACAATGAGCAGTTCTTC.

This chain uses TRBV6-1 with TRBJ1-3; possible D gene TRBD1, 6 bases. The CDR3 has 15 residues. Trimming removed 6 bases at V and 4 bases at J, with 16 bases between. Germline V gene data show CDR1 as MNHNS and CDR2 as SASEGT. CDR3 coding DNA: TGTGCCAGCAGGTCACAGGGTACAGTGGGAAACACCATATATTTT. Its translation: CASRSQGTVGNTIYF.

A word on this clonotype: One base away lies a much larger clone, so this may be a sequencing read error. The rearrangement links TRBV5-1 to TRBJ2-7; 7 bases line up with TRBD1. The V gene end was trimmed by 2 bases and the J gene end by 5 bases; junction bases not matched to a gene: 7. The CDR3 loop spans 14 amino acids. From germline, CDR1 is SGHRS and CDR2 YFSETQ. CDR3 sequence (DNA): TGCGCCAGCAGCTTCGGACAGGTTGACGACGAGCAGTACTTC. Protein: CASSFGQVDDEQYF.

The CDR3 DNA reads TGCAGCGTCGCCGGACTAGCGGGAGTTCCCTCCTACGAGCAGTACTTC. It encodes CSVAGLAGVPSYEQYF. The J gene is TRBJ2-7, the V gene TRBV29-1; TRBD2 agrees at 13 bases. The CDR3 is made up of 16 amino acids. Germline CDR1 and CDR2: SQVTM and ANQGSEA. V dropped 6 bases and J dropped 0; count of bases not matched to a gene: 8.

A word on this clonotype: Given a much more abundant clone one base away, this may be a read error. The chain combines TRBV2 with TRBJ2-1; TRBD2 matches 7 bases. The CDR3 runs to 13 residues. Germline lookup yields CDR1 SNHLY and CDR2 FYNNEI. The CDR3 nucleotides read TGTGCCAGGGGGAGAGGGAGGGCGAATGAGCGGTTCTTC. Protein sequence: CARGRGRANERFF.

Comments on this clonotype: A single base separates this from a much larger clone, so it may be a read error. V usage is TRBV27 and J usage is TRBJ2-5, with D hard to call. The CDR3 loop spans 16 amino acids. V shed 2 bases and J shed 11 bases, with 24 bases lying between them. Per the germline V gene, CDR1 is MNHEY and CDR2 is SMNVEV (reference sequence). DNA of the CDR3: TGTGCCAGCAGTTTAGGCCTAGACCCTTCCTACAATGAGCAGTACTTC. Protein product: CASSLGLDPSYNEQYF.

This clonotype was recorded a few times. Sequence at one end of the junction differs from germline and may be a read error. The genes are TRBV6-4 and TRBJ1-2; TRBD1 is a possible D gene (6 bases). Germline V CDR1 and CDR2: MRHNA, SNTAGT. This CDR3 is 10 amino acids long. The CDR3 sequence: CASSDSRDNF. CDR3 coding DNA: TGTGCCAGCAGTGACTCGAGGGACAACTTC.

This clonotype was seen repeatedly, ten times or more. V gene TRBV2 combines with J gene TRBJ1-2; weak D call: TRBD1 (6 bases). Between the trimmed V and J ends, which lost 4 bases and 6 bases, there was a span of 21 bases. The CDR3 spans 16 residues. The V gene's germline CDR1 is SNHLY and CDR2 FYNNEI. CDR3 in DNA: TGTGCCAGCAGTGCCCCTGGGAGGGGGGGCGTCCATGGCTACACCTTC. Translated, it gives CASSAPGRGGVHGYTF.

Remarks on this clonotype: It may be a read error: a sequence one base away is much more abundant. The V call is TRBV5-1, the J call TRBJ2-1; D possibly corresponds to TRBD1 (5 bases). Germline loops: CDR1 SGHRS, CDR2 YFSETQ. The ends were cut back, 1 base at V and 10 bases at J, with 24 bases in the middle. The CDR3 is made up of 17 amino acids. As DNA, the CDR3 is TGCGCCAGCAGCTTGCGGTTTCAGGGTTCCGCACCTTCCGAGCAGTTCTTC. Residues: CASSLRFQGSAPSEQFF.

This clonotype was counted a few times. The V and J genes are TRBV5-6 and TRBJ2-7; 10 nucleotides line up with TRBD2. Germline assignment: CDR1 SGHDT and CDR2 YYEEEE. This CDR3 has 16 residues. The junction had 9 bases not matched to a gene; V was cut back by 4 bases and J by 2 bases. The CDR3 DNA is TGTGCCAGCAGCCAGGTTGGACTAGCGGTAACCTACGAGCAGTACTTC. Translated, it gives CASSQVGLAVTYEQYF.